The next 20 T cell receptor beta chains were all read from a single sample in a study of control samples from healthy donors and cancer patients (dated by TCRdb to 2020 to 2022). The protocol used for the library was the immunoSEQ multiplex PCR assay. TCRdb re-hosts the immuneACCESS table, in-frame sequences only. Its copies lack some clones; in the studies checked, an unresolved V gene accounts for under half of them, and the cause for the rest is not known. A total of about 160,000 clones appear in this sample, roughly 95% of them only once. The ten largest clonotypes hold 0.95% to 1.1% of the sample. Source material: blood. The receptors shown here come from a young woman in good health.

J is TRBJ2-7 and V is TRBV6-6; no definite D call. V was clipped by 7 bases and J by 4 bases, with 14 bases between them. CDR3 length: 13 residues. Germline lookup yields CDR1 MNHNY and CDR2 SVGAGI (reference sequence). CDR3 residues: CASTDGPGYEQYF. The DNA for the CDR3 is TGTGCCAGCACGGACGGACCGGGTTACGAGCAGTACTTC.

The V call is TRBV19, the J call TRBJ1-1, with 9 bases matching TRBD1. V lost 3 bases and J lost 1; bases outside the gene matches: 9. CDR3 length equals 17 residues. Germline CDR1 reads LNHDA; CDR2 reads SQIVND (reference sequence). The CDR3: CASSMGGQGLWNTEAFF. The CDR3, as DNA: TGTGCCAGTAGTATGGGGGGACAGGGTCTTTGGAACACTGAAGCTTTCTTT.

The chain links TRBV19 to TRBJ1-2; no reliable D call. V dropped 6 bases and J dropped 0 bases, with 20 bases sitting between them. The CDR3 runs 17 residues. Germline V gene lookup returns CDR1 LNHDA and CDR2 SQIVND (reference sequence). CDR3 DNA: TGTGCCAGTAGCCGAAGAGGTGAGGGCGCCTCTAACTATGGCTACACCTTC. Translating it yields CASSRRGEGASNYGYTF.

The chain links TRBV5-1 to TRBJ2-7; D may match TRBD1 or TRBD2 (5 bases each). The CDR3 totals 14 residues. Germline CDR1 SGHRS, CDR2 YFSETQ. V lost 5 bases to trimming and J lost 2 bases, with 14 bases between them. This chain's CDR3 is CASSPVGVTYEQYF. In DNA, the CDR3 is TGCGCCAGCAGTCCCGTGGGGGTCACCTACGAGCAGTACTTC.

The chain recombines TRBV7-9 with TRBJ2-1; D gene unclear. The CDR3 sequence is 14 residues long. CDR1 SEHNR and CDR2 FQNEAQ come from the germline V gene (reference sequence). Trimming shortened V by 1 base and J by 7 bases, and 11 bases separated the two germline ends. The CDR3 here is CASSLVARPNEQFF. The CDR3 DNA reads as TGTGCCAGCAGCTTAGTGGCTAGACCGAATGAGCAGTTCTTC. The entire variable domain, with the rest obtained from reference TRBV7-9 and TRBJ2-1, is as follows: DTGVSQNPRHKITKRGQNVTFRCDPISEHNRLYWYRQTLGQGPEFLTYFQNEAQLEKSRLLSDRFSAERPKGSFSTLEIQRTEQGDSAMYLCASSLVARPNEQFFGPGTRLTVL.

The CDR3 reads CASAGRGRGNLVTEAFF. In nucleotides, the CDR3 is TGTGCCAGCGCTGGACGGGGCAGGGGGAATTTGGTCACTGAAGCTTTCTTT. The gene calls are TRBV3-1 (or the pseudogene TRBV3-2) and TRBJ1-1; TRBD1 aligns across 7 bases. J was trimmed by 4 bases and V by 8 bases; bases with no gene match: 19. This CDR3 has 17 residues. Germline V gene data show CDR1 as LGHDT and CDR2 as YNNKEL (reference sequence).

The CDR3 reads CASSMRGFWQPQHF. The CDR3 DNA reads TGTGCCAGCAGTATGCGAGGCTTTTGGCAGCCCCAGCATTTT. The chain has TRBV2 and TRBJ1-5; no definite D call. The V and J ends lost 5 bases and 7 bases respectively, with 15 bases between them. Per the germline V gene, CDR1 is SNHLY and CDR2 is FYNNEI. The CDR3 contains 14 residues.

The chain uses TRBV4-1 and TRBJ2-5; D call uncertain. The CDR3 length is 11 residues. From germline, CDR1 is MGHRA and CDR2 YSYEKL. V shed 3 bases and J shed 5 bases, with 4 bases lying between them. The CDR3: CASSQTETQYF. The CDR3, as DNA: TGCGCCAGCAGCCAGACGGAGACCCAGTACTTC.

This clone was recorded once. The rearrangement uses TRBV7-9 and TRBJ2-7; 7 bases map to TRBD1. This CDR3 is 16 amino acids long. V lost 3 bases to trimming and J lost 2 bases; unmatched junction nucleotides: 10. From germline, CDR1 is SEHNR and CDR2 FQNEAQ (reference sequence). CDR3 nucleotides: TGTGCCAGCAGCTTCCCTCAGGGAAGGGGGCCCTACGAGCAGTACTTC. This gives the protein CASSFPQGRGPYEQYF.

The rearrangement links TRBV5-1 to TRBJ2-3, with unresolved D. This CDR3 comprises 14 residues. Germline values: CDR1 SGHRS, CDR2 YFSETQ. Trimming cost V 0 bases and J 0 bases, with 5 bases left between them. The CDR3 here is CASSLGTSTDTQYF. Here the CDR3 DNA reads TGCGCCAGCAGCTTGGGAACTAGCACAGATACGCAGTATTTT.

V usage is TRBV2 and J usage is TRBJ1-3, with 8 nucleotides matching TRBD1. The V gene end was trimmed by 4 bases and the J gene end by 3 bases; junction bases not matched to a gene: 11. CDR3 size: 17 residues. Germline V gene sequence: CDR1 SNHLY, CDR2 FYNNEI. This chain's CDR3 is CASSVPLPGQGGNTIYF. The CDR3, as DNA: TGTGCCAGCAGTGTGCCCCTACCCGGACAGGGTGGAAACACCATATATTTT.

The V and J genes are TRBV5-1 and TRBJ2-7; D ambiguous. Germline values: CDR1 SGHRS, CDR2 YFSETQ. This CDR3 region has 14 residues. The V and J ends lost 0 bases and 0 bases respectively, with 7 bases between them. The CDR3 nucleotides are TGCGCCAGCAGCTTGGGTCTCTTCTCCTACGAGCAGTACTTC. Translation: CASSLGLFSYEQYF.

This clone came up once. The J gene is TRBJ2-7, the V gene TRBV5-5; 9 bases match TRBD1. Trimming cost V 2 bases and J 3 bases; bases outside gene matches: 3. This CDR3 has 14 residues. CDR1 is SGHKS, CDR2 YYEKEE, per germline (reference sequence). As DNA, the CDR3 is TGTGCCAGCAGCTTTGGACAGGGGAGCTACGAGCAGTACTTC. Its protein is CASSFGQGSYEQYF.

This chain joins TRBV6-6 and TRBJ1-1; D perhaps matches TRBD1 (6 bases). The CDR3 is made up of 14 amino acids. Germline V gene data show CDR1 as MNHNY and CDR2 as SVGAGI (reference sequence). V was clipped by 0 bases and J by 10 bases, with 15 bases between them. CDR3 nucleotides: TGTGCCAGCAGTTACTCGTATGAGGGACATGCAGCTTTCTTT. The encoded protein is CASSYSYEGHAAFF.

The chain uses TRBV19 and TRBJ1-5; 7 bases agree with TRBD1. Trimming at V came to 5 bases and at J to 6 bases, leaving 13 bases not matched to a gene. This CDR3 contains 16 residues. Germline values: CDR1 LNHDA, CDR2 SQIVND (reference sequence). The CDR3 DNA reads as TGTGCCAGTAGTGCCTACAGGGGCCCCGGGTTTCAGCCCCAGCATTTT. The encoded protein is CASSAYRGPGFQPQHF.

The chain links TRBV4-1 to TRBJ2-7; 9 bases fit TRBD1. Germline trimming cut 2 bases from V and 4 bases from J; bases unmatched to any gene: 9. The germline gives CDR1 MGHRA, CDR2 YSYEKL. The CDR3 is made up of 16 amino acids. The CDR3 loop is CASSQLTGTGHYEQYF. The CDR3 coding sequence is TGCGCCAGCAGCCAATTGACCGGGACAGGGCATTACGAGCAGTACTTC.

The chain's CDR3 is CASSVSPPGTDTQYF. The CDR3 DNA reads as TGCGCCAGCAGCGTGTCCCCCCCAGGCACAGATACGCAGTATTTT. The chain couples TRBV5-1 to TRBJ2-3, with D unclear. Trimming cost V 4 bases and J 1 base, with 13 bases left between them. The CDR3 is 15 residues long. The germline CDR1 and CDR2 sequences are SGHRS and YFSETQ.

The gene calls are TRBV4-1 and TRBJ2-1; D is perhaps TRBD2 (6 bases). The V gene lost 3 bases and the J gene lost 9 bases, with 9 bases spanning the gap. Germline CDR1 reads MGHRA; CDR2 reads YSYEKL. The CDR3 extends over 12 amino acids. CDR3 sequence (DNA): TGCGCCAGCAGCCATGGAGGGGTTGAGCAGTTCTTC. This gives the protein CASSHGGVEQFF.

V gene TRBV15 combines with J gene TRBJ2-3, with D possibly TRBD1 on 6 matching bases. V lost 3 bases and J lost 0, with 13 bases in between. Per the germline V gene, CDR1 is LNHNV and CDR2 is YYDKDF (reference sequence). The CDR3 runs to 16 residues. The CDR3 loop is CATSRDGQPSTDTQYF. The CDR3 region has the DNA TGTGCCACCAGCAGGGACGGACAGCCTAGCACAGATACGCAGTATTTT. The variable domain in full, with the rest retrieved from reference TRBV15 and TRBJ2-3, is DAMVIQNPRYQVTQFGKPVTLSCSQTLNHNVMYWYQQKSSQAPKLLFHYYDKDFNNEADTPDNFQSRRPNTSFCFLDIRSPGLGDTAMYLCATSRDGQPSTDTQYFGPGTRLTVL.

The V call is TRBV7-9, the J call TRBJ2-1; 8 bases are shared with TRBD2. V lost 6 bases and J lost 0; bases outside the gene matches: 10. This CDR3 spans 17 amino acids. Germline values: CDR1 SEHNR, CDR2 FQNEAQ (reference sequence). The CDR3, as DNA: TGTGCCAGCAGTCTAGGACTCGGGAGGGCCTCCTACAATGAGCAGTTCTTC. Translated: CASSLGLGRASYNEQFF.